Presented here are 2 T cell receptor beta chains from one specimen sequenced in a study of shared clonotypes between healthy human individuals (dated by TCRdb to about 2020). The library was produced with the immunoSEQ multiplex PCR assay. This immuneACCESS table, as held by TCRdb, lists in-frame sequences with V and J called but not all clones. Of the missing ones, under half trace to an unresolved V gene in checked studies; the others have no known cause. The sample table holds around 700,000 clones, of which 55% to 75% were seen once. The top ten hold 1.8% of the sample. The sequenced sample consisted of memory CD4+ T cells sorted from blood. The cell subset or site label for this specimen denotes: CD45RA-negative fraction. These receptors were taken from a woman aged 25 to 39 in good health.

V and J are TRBV7-9 and TRBJ2-3, with D possibly TRBD2 on 6 matching bases. Trimming pared 7 bases from V and 4 bases from J, leaving 12 bases between. CDR3 length: 13 amino acids. Germline values: CDR1 SEHNR, CDR2 FQNEAQ (reference sequence). CDR3 in amino acids: CASTEAGSDTQYF. The CDR3 region has the DNA TGTGCCAGCACCGAAGCGGGCTCAGATACGCAGTATTTT.

The J gene is TRBJ2-3, the V gene TRBV6-1, with TRBD2 as a possible D gene (6 bases). The CDR3 contains 13 residues. Germline CDR1 and CDR2: MNHNS and SASEGT. Trimming left V 8 bases short and J 2 bases short, with 11 bases between. CDR3 region: CASGTGDTDTQYF. The CDR3 nucleotides are TGTGCCAGCGGTACGGGGGACACAGATACGCAGTATTTT.